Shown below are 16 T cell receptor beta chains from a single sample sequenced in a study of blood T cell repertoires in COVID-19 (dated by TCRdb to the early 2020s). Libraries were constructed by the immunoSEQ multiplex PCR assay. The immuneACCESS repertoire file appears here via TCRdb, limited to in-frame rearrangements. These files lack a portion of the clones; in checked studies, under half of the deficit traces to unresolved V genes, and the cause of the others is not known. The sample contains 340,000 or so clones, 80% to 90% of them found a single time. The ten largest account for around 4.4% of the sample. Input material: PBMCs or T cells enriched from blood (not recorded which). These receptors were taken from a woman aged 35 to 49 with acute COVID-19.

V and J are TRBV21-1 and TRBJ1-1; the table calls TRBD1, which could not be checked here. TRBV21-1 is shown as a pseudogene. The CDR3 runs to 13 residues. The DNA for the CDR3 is TGTGCCAGCAGCAAAGGGAACAGCACTGAAGCTTTCTTT. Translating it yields CASSKGNSTEAFF.

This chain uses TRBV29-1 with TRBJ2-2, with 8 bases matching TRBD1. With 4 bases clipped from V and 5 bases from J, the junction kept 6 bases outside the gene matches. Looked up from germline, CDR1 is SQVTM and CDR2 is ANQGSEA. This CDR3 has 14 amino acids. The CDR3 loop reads CSVGDRGVTGELFF. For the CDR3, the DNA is TGCAGCGTTGGTGACAGGGGAGTTACCGGGGAGCTGTTTTTT.

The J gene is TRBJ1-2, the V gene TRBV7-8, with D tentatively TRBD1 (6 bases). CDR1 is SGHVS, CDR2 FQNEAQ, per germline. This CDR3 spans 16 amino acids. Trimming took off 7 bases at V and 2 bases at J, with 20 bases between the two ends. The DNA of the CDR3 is TGTGCCAGCAAATCCGGGACATTTTTACAAAACTATGGCTACACCTTC. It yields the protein CASKSGTFLQNYGYTF.

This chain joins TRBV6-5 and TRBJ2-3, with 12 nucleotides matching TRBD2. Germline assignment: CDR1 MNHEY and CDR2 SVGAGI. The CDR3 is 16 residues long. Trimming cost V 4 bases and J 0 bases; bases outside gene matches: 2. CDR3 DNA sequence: TGTGCCAGCAGTTCTAGCGGGGGGGCTAGCACAGATACGCAGTATTTT. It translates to CASSSSGGASTDTQYF.

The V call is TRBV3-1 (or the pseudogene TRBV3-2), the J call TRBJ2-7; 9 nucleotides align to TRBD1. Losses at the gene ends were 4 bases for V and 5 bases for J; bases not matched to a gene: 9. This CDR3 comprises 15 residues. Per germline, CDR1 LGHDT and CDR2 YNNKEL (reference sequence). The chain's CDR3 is CASSPRQGVGDEQYF. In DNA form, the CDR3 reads TGTGCCAGCAGCCCCAGACAGGGGGTCGGTGACGAGCAGTACTTC.

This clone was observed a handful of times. The CDR3 coding sequence is TGTGCCAGCAGCATCCGGGGTACGCAGTATTTT. Translating it yields CASSIRGTQYF. The chain combines TRBV7-8 with TRBJ2-3; D possibly corresponds to TRBD2 (5 bases). V lost 5 bases to trimming and J lost 8 bases, with 8 bases between them. Germline lookup yields CDR1 SGHVS and CDR2 FQNEAQ. The CDR3 has 11 amino acids.

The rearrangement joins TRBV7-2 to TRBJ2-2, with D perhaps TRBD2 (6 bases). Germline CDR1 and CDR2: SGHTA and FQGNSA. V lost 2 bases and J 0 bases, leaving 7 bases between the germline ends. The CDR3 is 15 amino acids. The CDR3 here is CASSLLAPNTGELFF. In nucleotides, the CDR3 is TGTGCCAGCAGCTTACTAGCGCCGAACACCGGGGAGCTGTTTTTT. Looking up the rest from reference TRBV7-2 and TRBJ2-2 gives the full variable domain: GAGVSQSPSNKVTEKGKDVELRCDPISGHTALYWYRQSLGQGLEFLIYFQGNSAPDKSGLPSDRFSAERTGGSVSTLTIQRTQQEDSAVYLCASSLLAPNTGELFFGEGSRLTVL.

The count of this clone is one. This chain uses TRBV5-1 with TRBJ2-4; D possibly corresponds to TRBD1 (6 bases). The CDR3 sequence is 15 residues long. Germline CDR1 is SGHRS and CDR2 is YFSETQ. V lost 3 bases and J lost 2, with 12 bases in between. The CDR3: CASSSFQGSKNIQYF. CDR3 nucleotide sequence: TGCGCCAGCAGCTCTTTCCAGGGGTCCAAAAACATTCAGTACTTC.

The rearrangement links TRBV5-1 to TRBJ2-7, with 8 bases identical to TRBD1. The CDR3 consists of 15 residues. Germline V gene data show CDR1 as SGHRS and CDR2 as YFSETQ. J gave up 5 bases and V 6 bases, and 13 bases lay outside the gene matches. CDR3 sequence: CASNPDRGHPHEQYF. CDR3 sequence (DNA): TGCGCCAGCAACCCCGACAGGGGTCACCCCCACGAGCAGTACTTC.

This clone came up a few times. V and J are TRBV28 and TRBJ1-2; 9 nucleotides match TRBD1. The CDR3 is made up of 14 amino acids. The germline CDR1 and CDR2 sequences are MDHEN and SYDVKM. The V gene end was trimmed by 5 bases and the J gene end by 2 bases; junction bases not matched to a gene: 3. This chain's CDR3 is CASSPGQGNYGYTF. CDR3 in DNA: TGTGCCAGCAGTCCAGGACAGGGGAACTATGGCTACACCTTC.

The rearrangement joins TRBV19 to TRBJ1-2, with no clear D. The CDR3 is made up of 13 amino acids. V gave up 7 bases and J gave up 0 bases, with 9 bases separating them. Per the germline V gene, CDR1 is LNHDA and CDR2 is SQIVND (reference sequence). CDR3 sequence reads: CASNFRSNYGYTF. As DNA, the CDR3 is TGTGCCAGTAACTTCCGATCTAACTATGGCTACACCTTC. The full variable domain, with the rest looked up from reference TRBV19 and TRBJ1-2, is DGGITQSPKYLFRKEGQNVTLSCEQNLNHDAMYWYRQDPGQGLRLIYYSQIVNDFQKGDIAEGYSVSREKKESFPLTVTSAQKNPTAFYLCASNFRSNYGYTFGSGTRLTVV.

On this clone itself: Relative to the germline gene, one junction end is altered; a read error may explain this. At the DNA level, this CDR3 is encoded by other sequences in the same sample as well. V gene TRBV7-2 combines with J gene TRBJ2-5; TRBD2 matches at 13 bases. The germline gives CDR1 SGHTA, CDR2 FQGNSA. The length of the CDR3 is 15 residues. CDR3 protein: CASSLGTSGMKTQYF. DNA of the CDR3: TGTGCCAGTAGCTTAGGGACTAGCGGGATGAAGACCCAGTACTTC.

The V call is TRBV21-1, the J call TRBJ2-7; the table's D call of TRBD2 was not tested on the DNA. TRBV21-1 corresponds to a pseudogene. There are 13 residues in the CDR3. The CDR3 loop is CASTGEHRYEQYF. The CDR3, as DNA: TGTGCCAGCACGGGGGAACATCGCTACGAGCAGTACTTC.

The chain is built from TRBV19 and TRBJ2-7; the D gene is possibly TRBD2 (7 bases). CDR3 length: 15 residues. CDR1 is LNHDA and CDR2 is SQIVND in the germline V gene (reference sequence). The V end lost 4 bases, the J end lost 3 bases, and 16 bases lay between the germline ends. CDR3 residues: CASSTRGAVNYEQYF. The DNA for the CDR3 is TGTGCCAGTAGTACCCGGGGGGCAGTGAACTACGAGCAGTACTTC.

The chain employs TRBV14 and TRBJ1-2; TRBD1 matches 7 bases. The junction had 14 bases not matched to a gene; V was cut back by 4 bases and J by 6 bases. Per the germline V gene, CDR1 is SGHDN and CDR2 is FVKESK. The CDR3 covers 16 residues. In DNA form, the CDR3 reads TGTGCCAGCAGCCGCGACCCGACAGGGCCCACCCATGGCTACACCTTC. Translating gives CASSRDPTGPTHGYTF.

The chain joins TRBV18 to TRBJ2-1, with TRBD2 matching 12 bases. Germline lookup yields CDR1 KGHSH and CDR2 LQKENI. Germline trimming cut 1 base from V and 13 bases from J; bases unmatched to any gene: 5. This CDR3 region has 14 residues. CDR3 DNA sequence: TGTGCCAGCTCACCACTGACTAGCGGGGGAGGACAGTTCTTC. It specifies CASSPLTSGGGQFF.